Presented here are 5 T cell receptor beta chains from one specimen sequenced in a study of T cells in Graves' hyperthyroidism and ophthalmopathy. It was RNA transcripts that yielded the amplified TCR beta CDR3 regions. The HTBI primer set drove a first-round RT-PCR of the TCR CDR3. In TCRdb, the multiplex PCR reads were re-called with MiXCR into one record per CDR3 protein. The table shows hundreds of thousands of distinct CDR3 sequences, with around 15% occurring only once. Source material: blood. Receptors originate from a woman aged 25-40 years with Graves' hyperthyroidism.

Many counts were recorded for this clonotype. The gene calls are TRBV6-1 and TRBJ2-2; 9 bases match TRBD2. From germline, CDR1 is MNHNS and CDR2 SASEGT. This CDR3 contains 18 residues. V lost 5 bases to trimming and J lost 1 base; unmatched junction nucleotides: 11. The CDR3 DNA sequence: TGTGCCAGCAGTCAACTAGGAAGCGGGAGGCTGAACACCGGGGAGCTGTTTTTT. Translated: CASSQLGSGRLNTGELFF.

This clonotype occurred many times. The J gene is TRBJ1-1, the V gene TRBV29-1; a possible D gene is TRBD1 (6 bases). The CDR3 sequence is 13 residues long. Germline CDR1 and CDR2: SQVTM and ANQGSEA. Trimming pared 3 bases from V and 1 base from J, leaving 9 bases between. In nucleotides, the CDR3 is TGCAGCGTTGAGAAGGGACAGAACACTGAAGCTTTCTTT. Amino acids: CSVEKGQNTEAFF.

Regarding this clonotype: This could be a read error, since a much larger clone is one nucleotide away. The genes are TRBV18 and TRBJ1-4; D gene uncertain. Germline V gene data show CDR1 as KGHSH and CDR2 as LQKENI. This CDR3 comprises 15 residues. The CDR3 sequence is CASSPIGGVNGKLFF. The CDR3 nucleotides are TGTGCCAGCTCACCCATTGGCGGGGTTAATGGAAAACTGTTTTTT.

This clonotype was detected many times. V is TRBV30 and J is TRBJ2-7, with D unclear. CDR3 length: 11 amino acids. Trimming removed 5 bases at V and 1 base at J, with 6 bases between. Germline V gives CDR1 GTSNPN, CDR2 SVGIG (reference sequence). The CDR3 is CAWGGSYEQYF. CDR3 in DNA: TGTGCCTGGGGCGGATCCTACGAGCAGTACTTC.

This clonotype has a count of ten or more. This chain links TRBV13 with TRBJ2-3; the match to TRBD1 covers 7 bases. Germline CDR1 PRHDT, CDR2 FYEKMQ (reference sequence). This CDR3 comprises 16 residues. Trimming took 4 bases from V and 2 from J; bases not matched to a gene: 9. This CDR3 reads CASSSARDRATDTQYF. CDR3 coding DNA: TGTGCCAGCAGCTCCGCACGGGACAGAGCCACAGATACGCAGTATTTT.